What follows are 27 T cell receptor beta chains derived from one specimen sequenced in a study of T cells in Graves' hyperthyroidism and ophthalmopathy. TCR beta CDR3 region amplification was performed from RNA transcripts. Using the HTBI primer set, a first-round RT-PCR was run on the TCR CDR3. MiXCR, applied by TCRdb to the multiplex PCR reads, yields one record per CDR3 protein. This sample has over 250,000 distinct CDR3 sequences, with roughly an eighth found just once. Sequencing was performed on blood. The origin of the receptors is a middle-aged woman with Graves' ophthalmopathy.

The DNA of the CDR3 is TGCAGTGCTAGAGAGCGGCAAGAGACCCAGTACTTC. Its translation is CSARERQETQYF. The chain combines TRBV20-1 with TRBJ2-5; D is ambiguous. Germline V gene data show CDR1 as DFQATT and CDR2 as SNEGSKA (reference sequence). Trimming cost V 0 bases and J 2 bases, with 4 bases left between them. This CDR3 comprises 12 residues.

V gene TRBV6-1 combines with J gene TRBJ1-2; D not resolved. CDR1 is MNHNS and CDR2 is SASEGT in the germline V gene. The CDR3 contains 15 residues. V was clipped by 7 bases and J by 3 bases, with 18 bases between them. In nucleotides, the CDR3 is TGTGCCAGCACATCCCACACTATTCGGGACTATGGCTACACCTTC. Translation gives CASTSHTIRDYGYTF.

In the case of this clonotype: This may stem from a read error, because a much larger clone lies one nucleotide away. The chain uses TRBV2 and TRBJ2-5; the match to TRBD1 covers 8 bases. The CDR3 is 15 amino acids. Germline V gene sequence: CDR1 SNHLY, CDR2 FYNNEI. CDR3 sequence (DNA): TGTGCCAGCAGTGAAGGTCAGGGGGCTGTAGAGGCCCAGTACTTC. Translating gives CASSEGQGAVEAQYF.

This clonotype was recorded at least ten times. The CDR3 DNA follows: TGCAGTGCTAGAGTGGCTAGCGGGGACAATGAGCAGTTCTTC. It translates to CSARVASGDNEQFF. This rearrangement joins TRBV20-1 to TRBJ2-1; 9 nucleotides match TRBD2. V shed 1 base and J 5 bases; nucleotides not matched to a gene: 3. CDR1 and CDR2 from the germline V gene are DFQATT and SNEGSKA (reference sequence). CDR3 size: 14 residues.

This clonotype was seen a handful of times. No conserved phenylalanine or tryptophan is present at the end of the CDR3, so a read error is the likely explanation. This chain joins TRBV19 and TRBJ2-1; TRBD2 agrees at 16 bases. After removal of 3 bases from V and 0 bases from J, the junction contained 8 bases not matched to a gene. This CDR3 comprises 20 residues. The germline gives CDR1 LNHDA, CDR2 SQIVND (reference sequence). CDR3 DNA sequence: TGTGCCAGTAGTATTACGGGACTAGCGGGGGGGTTGAGCTCCTACAATGAGCAGTTCCTC. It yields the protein CASSITGLAGGLSSYNEQFL.

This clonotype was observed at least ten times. In DNA, the CDR3 is TGCAGTGCTAGAGGGGGGGCCGGGAGGCCCACTGAAGCTTTCTTT. Protein sequence: CSARGGAGRPTEAFF. The chain carries TRBV20-1 and TRBJ1-1; tentatively, D is TRBD1 (6 bases). The germline gives CDR1 DFQATT, CDR2 SNEGSKA (reference sequence). The V gene lost 1 base and the J gene lost 4 bases, with 16 bases spanning the gap. This CDR3 has 15 residues.

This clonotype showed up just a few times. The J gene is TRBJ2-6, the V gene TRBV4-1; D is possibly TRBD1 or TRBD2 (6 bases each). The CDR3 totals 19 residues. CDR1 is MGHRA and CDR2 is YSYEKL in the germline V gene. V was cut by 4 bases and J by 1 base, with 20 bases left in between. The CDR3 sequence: CASSPGALTQGSGANVLTF. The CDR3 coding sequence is TGCGCCAGCAGCCCGGGGGCGCTAACGCAGGGGTCTGGGGCCAACGTCCTGACTTTC.

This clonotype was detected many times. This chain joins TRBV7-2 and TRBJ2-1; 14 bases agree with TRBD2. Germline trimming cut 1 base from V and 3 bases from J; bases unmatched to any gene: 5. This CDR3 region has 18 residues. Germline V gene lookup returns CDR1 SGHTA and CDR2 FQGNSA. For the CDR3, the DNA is TGTGCCAGCAGCTTAGTTGGGACTAGCGGGGGATACTACAATGAGCAGTTCTTC. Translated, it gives CASSLVGTSGGYYNEQFF. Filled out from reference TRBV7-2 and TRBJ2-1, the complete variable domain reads GAGVSQSPSNKVTEKGKDVELRCDPISGHTALYWYRQSLGQGLEFLIYFQGNSAPDKSGLPSDRFSAERTGGSVSTLTIQRTQQEDSAVYLCASSLVGTSGGYYNEQFFGPGTRLTVL.

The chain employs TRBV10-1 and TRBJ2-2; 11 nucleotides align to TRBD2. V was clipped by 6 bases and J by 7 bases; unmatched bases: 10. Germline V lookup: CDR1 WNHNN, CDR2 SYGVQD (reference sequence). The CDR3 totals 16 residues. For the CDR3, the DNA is TGCGCCAGCAGGGAAATAGCGGGAGGGCCCGGCGGGGAGCTGTTTTTT. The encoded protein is CASREIAGGPGGELFF.

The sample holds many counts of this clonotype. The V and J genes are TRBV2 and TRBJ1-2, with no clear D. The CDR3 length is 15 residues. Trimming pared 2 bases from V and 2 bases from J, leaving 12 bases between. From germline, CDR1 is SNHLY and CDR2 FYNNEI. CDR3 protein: CASSEIGLRNYGYTF. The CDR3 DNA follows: TGTGCCAGCAGTGAAATAGGGCTCAGGAACTATGGCTACACCTTC.

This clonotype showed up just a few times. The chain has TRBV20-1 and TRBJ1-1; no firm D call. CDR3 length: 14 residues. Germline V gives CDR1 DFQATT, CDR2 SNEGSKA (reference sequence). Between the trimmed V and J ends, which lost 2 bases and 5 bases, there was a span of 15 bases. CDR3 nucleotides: TGCAGTGCTAGACCGCATGAGGGCCCTACTGAAGCTTTCTTT. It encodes CSARPHEGPTEAFF.

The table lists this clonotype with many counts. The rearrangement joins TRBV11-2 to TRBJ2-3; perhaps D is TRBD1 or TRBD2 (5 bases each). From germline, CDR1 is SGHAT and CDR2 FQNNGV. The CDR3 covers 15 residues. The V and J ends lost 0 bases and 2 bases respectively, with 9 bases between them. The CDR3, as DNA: TGTGCCAGCAGCTTAGACTTCGGGACCACAGATACGCAGTATTTT. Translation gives CASSLDFGTTDTQYF.

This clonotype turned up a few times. This CDR3 is CSASYLSTDTQYF. DNA of the CDR3: TGCAGTGCTAGTTATCTAAGCACAGATACGCAGTATTTT. The chain is built from TRBV20-1 and TRBJ2-3, with no clear D. The CDR3 loop spans 13 amino acids. Germline CDR1 reads DFQATT; CDR2 reads SNEGSKA (reference sequence). Trimming shortened V by 3 bases and J by 0 bases, and 7 bases separated the two germline ends.

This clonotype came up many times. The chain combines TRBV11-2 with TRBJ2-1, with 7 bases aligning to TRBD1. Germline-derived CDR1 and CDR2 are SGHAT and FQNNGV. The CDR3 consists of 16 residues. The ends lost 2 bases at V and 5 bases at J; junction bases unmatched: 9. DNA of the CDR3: TGTGCCAGCAGCTTAATTTCCGGGACAGAACACAATGAGCAGTTCTTC. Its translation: CASSLISGTEHNEQFF. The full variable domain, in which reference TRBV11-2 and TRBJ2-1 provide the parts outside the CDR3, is EAGVAQSPRYKIIEKRQSVAFWCNPISGHATLYWYQQILGQGPKLLIQFQNNGVVDDSQLPKDRFSAERLKGVDSTLKIQPAKLEDSAVYLCASSLISGTEHNEQFFGPGTRLTVL.

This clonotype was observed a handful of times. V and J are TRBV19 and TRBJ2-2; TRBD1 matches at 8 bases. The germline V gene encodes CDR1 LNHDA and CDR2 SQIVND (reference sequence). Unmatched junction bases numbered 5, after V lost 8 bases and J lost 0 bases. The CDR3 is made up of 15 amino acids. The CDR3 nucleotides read TGTGCCAGTCGACCCAGGGGGCCGAACACCGGGGAGCTGTTTTTT. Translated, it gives CASRPRGPNTGELFF.

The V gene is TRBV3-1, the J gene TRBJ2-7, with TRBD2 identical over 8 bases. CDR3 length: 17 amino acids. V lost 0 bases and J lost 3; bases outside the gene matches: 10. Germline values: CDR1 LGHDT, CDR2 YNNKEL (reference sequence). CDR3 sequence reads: CASSQDLASGWLYEQYF. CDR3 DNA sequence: TGTGCCAGCAGCCAAGACCTCGCTAGCGGGTGGCTCTACGAGCAGTACTTC.

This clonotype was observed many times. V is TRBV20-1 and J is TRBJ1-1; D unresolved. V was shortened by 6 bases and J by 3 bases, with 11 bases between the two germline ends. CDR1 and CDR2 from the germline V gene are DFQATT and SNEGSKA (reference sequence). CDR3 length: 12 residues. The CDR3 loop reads CSAPRMDTEAFF. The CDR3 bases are TGCAGTGCGCCTCGGATGGACACTGAAGCTTTCTTT.

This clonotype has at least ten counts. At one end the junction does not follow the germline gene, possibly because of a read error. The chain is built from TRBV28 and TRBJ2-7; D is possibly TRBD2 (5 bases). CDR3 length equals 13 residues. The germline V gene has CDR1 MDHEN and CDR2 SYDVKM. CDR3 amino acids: CTSSLPGSYEQYF. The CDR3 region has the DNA TGTACCAGCAGTTTGCCGGGGTCCTACGAGCAGTACTTC.

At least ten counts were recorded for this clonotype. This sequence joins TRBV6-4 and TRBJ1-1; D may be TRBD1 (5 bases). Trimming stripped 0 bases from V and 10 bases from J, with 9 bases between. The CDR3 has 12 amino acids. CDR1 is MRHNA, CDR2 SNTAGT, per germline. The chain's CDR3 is CASSDSWGRAFF. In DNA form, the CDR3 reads TGTGCCAGCAGTGACTCTTGGGGCCGAGCTTTCTTT.

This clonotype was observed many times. This CDR3 reads CSARYRGQVEAFF. CDR3 in DNA: TGCAGTGCTAGATACAGGGGACAGGTTGAAGCTTTCTTT. The chain couples TRBV20-1 to TRBJ1-1, with TRBD1 identical over 8 bases. The length of the CDR3 is 13 residues. Trimming cost V 2 bases and J 7 bases; bases outside gene matches: 6. The germline CDR1 and CDR2 sequences are DFQATT and SNEGSKA (reference sequence).

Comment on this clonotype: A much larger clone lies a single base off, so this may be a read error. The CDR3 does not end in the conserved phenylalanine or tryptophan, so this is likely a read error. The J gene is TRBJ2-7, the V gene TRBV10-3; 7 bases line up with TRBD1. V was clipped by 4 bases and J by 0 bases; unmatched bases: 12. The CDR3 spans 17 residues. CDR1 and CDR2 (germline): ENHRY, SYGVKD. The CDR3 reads CAISGSQTGLSSYEQYL. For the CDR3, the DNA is TGTGCCATCAGTGGGTCCCAGACAGGGCTGAGCTCCTACGAGCAGTACCTC.

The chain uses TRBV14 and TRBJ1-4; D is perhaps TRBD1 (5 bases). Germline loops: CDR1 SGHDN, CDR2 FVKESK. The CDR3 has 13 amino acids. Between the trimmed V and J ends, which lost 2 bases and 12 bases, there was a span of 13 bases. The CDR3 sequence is CASSQLDRGELFF. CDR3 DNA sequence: TGTGCCAGCAGCCAATTGGATCGGGGCGAACTGTTTTTT.

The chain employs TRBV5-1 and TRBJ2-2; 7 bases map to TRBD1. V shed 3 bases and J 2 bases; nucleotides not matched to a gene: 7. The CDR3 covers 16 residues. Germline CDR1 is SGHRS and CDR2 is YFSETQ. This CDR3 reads CASSSTGTANTGELFF. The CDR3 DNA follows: TGCGCCAGCAGCTCGACCGGGACAGCCAACACCGGGGAGCTGTTTTTT.

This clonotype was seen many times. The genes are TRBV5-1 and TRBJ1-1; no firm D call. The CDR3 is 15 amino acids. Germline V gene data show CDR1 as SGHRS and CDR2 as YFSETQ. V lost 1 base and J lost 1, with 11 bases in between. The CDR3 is CASSLFWTTNTEAFF. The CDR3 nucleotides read TGCGCCAGCAGCTTGTTCTGGACGACGAACACTGAAGCTTTCTTT.

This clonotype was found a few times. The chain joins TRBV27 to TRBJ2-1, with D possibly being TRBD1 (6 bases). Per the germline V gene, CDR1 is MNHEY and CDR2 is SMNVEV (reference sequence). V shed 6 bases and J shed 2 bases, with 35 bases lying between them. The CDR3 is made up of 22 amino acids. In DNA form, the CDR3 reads TGTGCCAGCAGCCAGTTCTGGCCGCCGGGGACACCCAGTTCGAAGGCCTACAATGAGCAGTTCTTC. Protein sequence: CASSQFWPPGTPSSKAYNEQFF.

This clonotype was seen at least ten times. CDR3 protein: CASSREGQGQFF. For the CDR3, the DNA is TGTGCCAGCAGCCGGGAAGGACAGGGCCAGTTCTTC. The rearrangement uses TRBV3-1 and TRBJ2-1, with 8 bases aligning to TRBD1. CDR3 length: 12 residues. Germline CDR1 and CDR2: LGHDT and YNNKEL (reference sequence). V lost 4 bases and J lost 13; bases outside the gene matches: 6.

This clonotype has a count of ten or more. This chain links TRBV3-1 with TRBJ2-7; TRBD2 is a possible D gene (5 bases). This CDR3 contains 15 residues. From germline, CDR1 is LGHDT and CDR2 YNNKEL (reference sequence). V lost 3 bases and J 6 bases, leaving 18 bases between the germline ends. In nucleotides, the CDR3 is TGTGCCAGCAGCCACGAAACAGTTAATCGGGGCGAGCAGTACTTC. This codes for CASSHETVNRGEQYF.